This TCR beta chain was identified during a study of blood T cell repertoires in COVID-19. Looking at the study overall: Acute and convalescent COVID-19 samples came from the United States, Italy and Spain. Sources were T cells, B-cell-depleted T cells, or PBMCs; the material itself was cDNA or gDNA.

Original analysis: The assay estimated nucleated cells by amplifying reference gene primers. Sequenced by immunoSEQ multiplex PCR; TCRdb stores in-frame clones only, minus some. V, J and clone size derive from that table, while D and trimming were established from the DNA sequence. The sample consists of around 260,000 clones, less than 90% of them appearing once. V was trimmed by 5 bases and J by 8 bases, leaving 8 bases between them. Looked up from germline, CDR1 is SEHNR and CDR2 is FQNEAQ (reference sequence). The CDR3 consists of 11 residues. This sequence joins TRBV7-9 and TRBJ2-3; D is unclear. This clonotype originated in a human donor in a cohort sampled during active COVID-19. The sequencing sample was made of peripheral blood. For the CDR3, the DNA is TGTGCCAGCAGCCCCCAAGCTACGCAGTATTTT. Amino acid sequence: CASSPQATQYF.